Listed below are T cell receptor beta chains from one sample, sequenced in a study of CXCR3-negative and CXCR3-positive naive CD8 T cells. TCRdb processed the 5' RACE reads again and assigns one entry to each CDR3 protein, with no DNA. The listing records tens of thousands of distinct CDR3 sequences. The sequenced sample was naive CXCR3+ CD8+ T cells from blood. These receptors came from a human donor in good health. Some clones in this sample may be carry-over from other donors' samples. Both conserved end residues are part of each CDR3. The size of a clone is reported for some rows only, either as once, few or many, or as a class for expanded clones.

cdr3_aa: CASSYFPLAGVLYEQFF
j_call: TRBJ2-1
v_call: TRBV6-2/TRBV6-3
clone_size: -

cdr3_aa: CASGPRGGGYNEQFF
j_call: TRBJ2-1
v_call: TRBV27
clone_size: -

cdr3_aa: CASSLVGGHEQYF
j_call: TRBJ2-7
v_call: TRBV7-9
clone_size: -

cdr3_aa: CASSPTFSSPDEQYF
j_call: TRBJ2-7
v_call: TRBV6-2/TRBV6-3
clone_size: -

cdr3_aa: CSARSAVRYEQYF
j_call: TRBJ2-7
v_call: TRBV20-1
clone_size: -

cdr3_aa: CASFHGGSYNEQLF
j_call: TRBJ2-1
v_call: TRBV6-5
clone_size: -

cdr3_aa: CASSPDWGQGVDTQYF
j_call: TRBJ2-3
v_call: TRBV5-4
clone_size: -

cdr3_aa: CASSRGNYGYTF
j_call: TRBJ1-2
v_call: TRBV28
clone_size: -

cdr3_aa: CASSSTGNNNSPLHF
j_call: TRBJ1-6
v_call: TRBV7-9
clone_size: -

cdr3_aa: CASSRTGAIAGELFF
j_call: TRBJ2-2
v_call: TRBV6-4
clone_size: -

cdr3_aa: CASSSEDREYEQYF
j_call: TRBJ2-7
v_call: TRBV28
clone_size: -

cdr3_aa: CACSLDGGLDEQFF
j_call: TRBJ2-1
v_call: TRBV5-1
clone_size: -

cdr3_aa: CASSLAPGIETQYF
j_call: TRBJ2-5
v_call: TRBV12-3/TRBV12-4
clone_size: -

cdr3_aa: CSVEAGARYNEQFF
j_call: TRBJ2-1
v_call: TRBV29-1
clone_size: -

cdr3_aa: CASTRDRAQNTGELFF
j_call: TRBJ2-2
v_call: TRBV19
clone_size: -

cdr3_aa: CASSFQITGELFF
j_call: TRBJ2-2
v_call: TRBV7-3
clone_size: -

cdr3_aa: CASSSGGPQNIQYF
j_call: TRBJ2-4
v_call: TRBV7-8
clone_size: -

cdr3_aa: CASSLRLAGRDEQYF
j_call: TRBJ2-7
v_call: TRBV28
clone_size: -

cdr3_aa: CATSARRTELQQPQHF
j_call: TRBJ1-5
v_call: TRBV15
clone_size: -

cdr3_aa: CSVELVEETQYF
j_call: TRBJ2-5
v_call: TRBV29-1
clone_size: -

cdr3_aa: CASSLAPGLAGGSEQFF
j_call: TRBJ2-1
v_call: TRBV5-5
clone_size: -

cdr3_aa: CASSPPGSEGYTF
j_call: TRBJ1-2
v_call: TRBV7-9
clone_size: -

cdr3_aa: CASSFSPGQGHSGANVLTF
j_call: TRBJ2-6
v_call: TRBV7-9
clone_size: -

cdr3_aa: CASRDGDTEAFF
j_call: TRBJ1-1
v_call: TRBV28
clone_size: -

cdr3_aa: CSARGDGGSTYNEQFF
j_call: TRBJ2-1
v_call: TRBV20-1
clone_size: medium-sized

cdr3_aa: CSARTGPNTGELFF
j_call: TRBJ2-2
v_call: TRBV20-1
clone_size: -

cdr3_aa: CASSQAEGAEAFF
j_call: TRBJ1-1
v_call: TRBV4-2
clone_size: -

cdr3_aa: CASSFVSSYEQYF
j_call: TRBJ2-7
v_call: TRBV7-2
clone_size: -

cdr3_aa: CASSGTGAGEQYF
j_call: TRBJ2-7
v_call: TRBV7-3
clone_size: -

cdr3_aa: CASSSGLGGSILGFGEQFF
j_call: TRBJ2-1
v_call: TRBV11-2
clone_size: -

cdr3_aa: CASSQGWGPGANVLTF
j_call: TRBJ2-6
v_call: TRBV14
clone_size: -

cdr3_aa: CSVEGQGIYEQYF
j_call: TRBJ2-7
v_call: TRBV29-1
clone_size: -

cdr3_aa: CASSSLGPRTTGELFF
j_call: TRBJ2-2
v_call: TRBV28
clone_size: -

cdr3_aa: CSARVGGFETDTQYF
j_call: TRBJ2-3
v_call: TRBV20-1
clone_size: -

cdr3_aa: CSATIHLAGAVETQYF
j_call: TRBJ2-5
v_call: TRBV20-1
clone_size: -

cdr3_aa: CASSQGLAGEGELFF
j_call: TRBJ2-2
v_call: TRBV23-1
clone_size: -

cdr3_aa: CSVAMDAGYTF
j_call: TRBJ1-2
v_call: TRBV29-1
clone_size: -

cdr3_aa: CASSPVLKYEQYF
j_call: TRBJ2-7
v_call: TRBV4-3
clone_size: -

cdr3_aa: CASGEGPELYGYTF
j_call: TRBJ1-2
v_call: TRBV6-5
clone_size: -

cdr3_aa: CAGSSTAGTEAFF
j_call: TRBJ1-1
v_call: TRBV11-3
clone_size: -

cdr3_aa: CASSATGVAEAFF
j_call: TRBJ1-1
v_call: TRBV9
clone_size: -

cdr3_aa: CASSLGYSNQPQHF
j_call: TRBJ1-5
v_call: TRBV6-5
clone_size: -

cdr3_aa: CASSTTGTGANVLTF
j_call: TRBJ2-6
v_call: TRBV6-5
clone_size: -